This TCR beta chain stems from a study of T cell responses to AZD1222 COVID-19 vaccine. The V and J ends lost 4 bases and 4 bases, in that order; junction bases with no gene match: 7. The CDR3 has 17 amino acids. Per the germline V gene, CDR1 is SGHTA and CDR2 is FQGTGA. Sequenced by immunoSEQ multiplex PCR; TCRdb stores in-frame clones only, minus some. The sample holds tens of thousands of clones; approximately 88% are singletons and the top ten take about 12%. This clonotype originated in an adult who received the AZD1222 COVID-19 vaccine. The chain employs TRBV7-3 and TRBJ2-5; 15 bases are shared with TRBD2. Source: peripheral blood, taken 28 days after the second AZD1222 dose. In nucleotides, the CDR3 is TGTGCCAGCAGCTCCCGGACTAGCGGGAGGGCAAGAGAGACCCAGTACTTC. Protein sequence: CASSSRTSGRARETQYF.